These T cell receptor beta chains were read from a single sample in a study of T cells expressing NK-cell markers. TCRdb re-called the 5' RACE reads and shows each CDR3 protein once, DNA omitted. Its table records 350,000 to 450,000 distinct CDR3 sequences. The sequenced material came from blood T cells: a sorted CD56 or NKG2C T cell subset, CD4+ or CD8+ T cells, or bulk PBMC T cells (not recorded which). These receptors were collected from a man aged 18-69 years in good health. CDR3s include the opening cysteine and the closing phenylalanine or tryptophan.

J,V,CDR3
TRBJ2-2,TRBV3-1,CASSQDPSGRTGELFF
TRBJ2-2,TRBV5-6,CASSPAGGELFF
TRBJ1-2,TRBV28,CASSWRTGSSLGYTF
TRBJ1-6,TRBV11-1,CASSDRRGTDNSPLHF
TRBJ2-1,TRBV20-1,CSASSANTKDEQFF
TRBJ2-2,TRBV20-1,CSVSRLDSNTGELFF
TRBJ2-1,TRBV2,CASSRNEVRGGNEQFF
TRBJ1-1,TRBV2,CASRETGVINTEAFF
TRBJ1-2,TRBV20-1,CSALRARGYTF
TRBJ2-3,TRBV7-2,CASSPYYTDTQYF
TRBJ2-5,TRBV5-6,CASSLGLPGGEQETQYF
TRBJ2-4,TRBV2,CASSESGVQNIQYF
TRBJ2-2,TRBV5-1,CASSSQGSPNTGELFF
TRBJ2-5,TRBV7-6,CASSSLVGETQYF
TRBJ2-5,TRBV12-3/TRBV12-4,CASSPQGGAFQETQYF
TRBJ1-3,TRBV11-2,CASSFQDRVGNTIYF
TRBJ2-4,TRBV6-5,CASSYRQTKNIQYF
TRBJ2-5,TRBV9,CASSVGTASETQYF
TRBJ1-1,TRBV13,CASSSGGGGENTEAFF
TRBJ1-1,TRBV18,CASSPGVGRTEAFF
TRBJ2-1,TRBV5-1,CASRGTLSSYNEQFF
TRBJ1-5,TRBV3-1,CASSQAGFNQPQHF
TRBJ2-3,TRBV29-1,CSVHDRGWSTDTQYF
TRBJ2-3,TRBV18,CASSPQHRVASTDTQYF
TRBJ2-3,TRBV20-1,CSARTSGGPTSTDTQYF
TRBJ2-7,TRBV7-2,CASSLTAAQTYEQYF
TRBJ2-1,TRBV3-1,CASSTRGQGINEQFF
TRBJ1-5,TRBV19,CASRPLGTVNQPQHF
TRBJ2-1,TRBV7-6,CASSSARRGNEQFF
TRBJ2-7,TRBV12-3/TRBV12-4,CASRTGLAGTYEQYF
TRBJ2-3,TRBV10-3,CAISEEAGGTDTQYF
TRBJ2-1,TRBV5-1,CASSLGGPANEQFF
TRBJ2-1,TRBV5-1,CASSLGGGRVYNEQFF
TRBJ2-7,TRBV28,CASSSGQGWYEQYF
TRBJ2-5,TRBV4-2,CASSQDVGRGEETQYF
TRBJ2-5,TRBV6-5,CASSYSRLGQETQYF
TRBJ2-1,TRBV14,CASSQGFEQFF
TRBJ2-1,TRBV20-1,CSAPDRGRWDEQFF
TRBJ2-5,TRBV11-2,CASSPRTLAGGKGETQYF
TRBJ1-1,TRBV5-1,CASSLSGASGTEAFF
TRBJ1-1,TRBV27,CASLSARGRTEAFF
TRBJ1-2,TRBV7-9,CASSLGKGPNGYTF
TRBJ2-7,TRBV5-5,CASSRRDSSYEQYF
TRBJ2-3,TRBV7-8,CASSLSWTGITDTQYF
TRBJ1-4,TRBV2,CASRPGTGSEKLFF
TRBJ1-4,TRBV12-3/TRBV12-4,CASTWGGTNEKLFF
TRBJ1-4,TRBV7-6,CASSSNTRGLGNEKLFF
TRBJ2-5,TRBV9,CASSVGVGRFQETQYF
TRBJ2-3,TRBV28,CASRVTGLRDTQYF
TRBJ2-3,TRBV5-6,CASSLTSGQPTDTQYF
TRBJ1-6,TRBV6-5,CASSYQRGRGDSPLHF